This TCR beta chain derives from a study of T cells in Graves' hyperthyroidism and ophthalmopathy. Amplification targeted TCR beta CDR3 regions from RNA transcripts. The TCR CDR3 was amplified in a first-round RT-PCR using the HTBI primer set. A single record per CDR3 protein comes from TCRdb applying MiXCR to the multiplex PCR reads. Here the sample spans fewer than 550,000 distinct CDR3 sequences, less than 20% being singletons. This clonotype was counted only a few times. This CDR3 has 12 amino acids. The germline V gene has CDR1 LNHDA and CDR2 SQIVND (reference sequence). Trimming removed 6 bases from V and 1 base from J, with 6 bases in between.

Sequencing was done on a sample of blood. The sequence came from a woman aged 18-35 years with Graves' hyperthyroidism. V usage is TRBV19 and J usage is TRBJ1-1; D is undetermined. The DNA for the CDR3 is TGTGCCAGTAGGAGGGAGAACACTGAAGCTTTCTTT. Encoded protein: CASRRENTEAFF.